This T cell receptor (beta chain) was identified during a study of T cell repertoires in cytomegalovirus infection. The germline V gene encodes CDR1 MNHEY and CDR2 SMNVEV (reference sequence). CDR3 size: 17 residues. Trimming stripped 3 bases from V and 2 bases from J, with 14 bases between. Comment on this clonotype: Its antigen is as yet unknown.

TCRdb recomputed calls from the reads with MiXCR, one row per CDR3 protein. In the table there are around 710,000 distinct CDR3 sequences, around 29% of which are singletons. The receptor was isolated from a human donor in good health (CMV status not recorded). Some clones in this sample may be carry-over from other donors' samples. The gene calls are TRBV27 and TRBJ1-6; D possibly corresponds to TRBD1 (5 bases). Sample: cultured CD8+ T cells from PBMCs, taken from culture after CMV antigen stimulation. The CDR3 sequence is CASSFLPQGPYNSPLHF. The CDR3 DNA sequence: TGTGCCAGCAGTTTCTTGCCCCAGGGCCCCTATAATTCACCCCTCCACTTT.